The 24 T cell receptor beta chains in this list originate from one sample, sequenced in a study of graft-versus-host responses after intestinal transplantation. These receptors' targets are unknown. Sequenced by immunoSEQ multiplex PCR; TCRdb stores in-frame clones only, minus some. The sample includes roughly 70,000 clones, 75% to 90% seen only once; the top ten take 0.39%. The sequencing used unstimulated CD4+ T cells sorted from spleen or lymph node cells, collected before transplant. These receptors were taken from a human donor who was the organ donor for an intestinal transplant.

The table lists this clone with a few counts. This sequence joins TRBV6-5 and TRBJ1-6, with D possibly matching TRBD1 (6 bases). The CDR3 is made up of 14 amino acids. Trimming pared 5 bases from V and 7 bases from J, leaving 12 bases between. Germline CDR1 and CDR2: MNHEY and SVGAGI. CDR3 residues: CASSEQGGNSPLHF. CDR3 nucleotide sequence: TGTGCCAGCAGTGAACAGGGTGGGAATTCACCCCTCCACTTT.

The chain carries TRBV7-2 and TRBJ2-1, with D possibly matching TRBD1 (5 bases). The V end was cut by 5 bases, the J end by 8 bases, with 16 bases between. This CDR3 contains 14 residues. CDR1 and CDR2 from the germline V gene are SGHTA and FQGNSA. The CDR3 region is CASSPGWGRDEQFF. The CDR3 DNA reads TGTGCCAGCAGCCCAGGGTGGGGTCGGGATGAGCAGTTCTTC.

V is TRBV9 and J is TRBJ1-2; D is possibly TRBD1 (6 bases). Trimming pared 0 bases from V and 4 bases from J, leaving 13 bases between. The CDR3 is made up of 15 amino acids. CDR1 and CDR2 from the germline V gene are SGDLS and YYNGEE. The CDR3 DNA sequence: TGTGCCAGCAGCGTAGCTGGGCAGGGGATCTATGGCTACACCTTC. Translated, it gives CASSVAGQGIYGYTF.

The chain uses TRBV5-4 and TRBJ1-2, with TRBD1 matching over 7 bases. The V and J ends lost 3 bases and 3 bases, in that order; junction bases with no gene match: 2. There are 13 residues in the CDR3. Germline CDR1 SGHNT, CDR2 YYREEE (reference sequence). The CDR3 coding sequence is TGTGCCAGCAGCTCAACAGGGGACTATGGCTACACCTTC. It is translated as CASSSTGDYGYTF.

The chain links TRBV19 to TRBJ2-3; 9 nucleotides agree with TRBD2. This CDR3 comprises 15 residues. V shed 4 bases, J shed 3 bases, and the junction held 5 bases outside the gene matches. Germline lookup yields CDR1 LNHDA and CDR2 SQIVND (reference sequence). The CDR3 is CASSKSGGRTDTQYF. The CDR3 DNA follows: TGTGCCAGTAGTAAGAGCGGGGGGCGGACAGATACGCAGTATTTT.

V is TRBV5-1 and J is TRBJ2-3; 10 nucleotides match TRBD1. The CDR3 has 18 amino acids. The germline CDR1 and CDR2 sequences are SGHRS and YFSETQ. Trimming removed 0 bases from V and 3 bases from J; junction bases left unmatched: 10. CDR3 sequence reads: CASSLAKGLGQGTDTQYF. CDR3 DNA sequence: TGCGCCAGCAGCTTGGCCAAGGGTTTGGGACAGGGGACAGATACGCAGTATTTT.

The genes are TRBV19 and TRBJ2-3; 11 nucleotides agree with TRBD2. The CDR3 totals 16 residues. Unmatched junction bases numbered 5, after V lost 6 bases and J lost 0 bases. The germline CDR1 and CDR2 sequences are LNHDA and SQIVND (reference sequence). The CDR3 DNA reads as TGTGCCAGTAGCCCCCTAGCGGGGGGAAGCACAGATACGCAGTATTTT. Translating gives CASSPLAGGSTDTQYF.

The rearrangement joins TRBV7-2 to TRBJ2-6; 7 bases are a match to TRBD1. The CDR3 extends over 15 amino acids. V dropped 4 bases and J dropped 2; count of bases not matched to a gene: 2. Germline V gene sequence: CDR1 SGHTA, CDR2 FQGNSA. The CDR3 region has the DNA TGTGCCAGCAGCTACCAGGGGGCTGGGGCCAACGTCCTGACTTTC. Translating gives CASSYQGAGANVLTF.

This clone was seen more than once but under ten times. The chain is built from TRBV28 and TRBJ1-1; 7 bases are a match to TRBD1. J lost 4 bases, V lost 0 bases, and 2 bases had no gene match. Germline V lookup: CDR1 MDHEN, CDR2 SYDVKM. This CDR3 contains 14 residues. Here the CDR3 reads CASSLWPGGTEAFF. In DNA form, the CDR3 reads TGTGCCAGCAGTTTATGGCCAGGGGGCACTGAAGCTTTCTTT.

The chain couples TRBV6-5 to TRBJ1-5, with D possibly TRBD1 on 6 matching bases. In germline, CDR1 is MNHEY, CDR2 SVGAGI. The length of the CDR3 is 15 residues. Trimming took 10 bases from V and 2 from J, leaving 18 bases between them. CDR3 in amino acids: CATKSGTSGNQPQHF. For the CDR3, the DNA is TGTGCCACAAAATCCGGGACATCGGGCAATCAGCCCCAGCATTTT.

This rearrangement joins TRBV5-1 to TRBJ2-5; 7 positions match TRBD2. Germline V lookup: CDR1 SGHRS, CDR2 YFSETQ. The CDR3 runs 13 residues. After removal of 4 bases from V and 4 bases from J, the junction contained 4 bases not matched to a gene. CDR3 nucleotides: TGCGCCAGCAGCCCGGGGGAGGGAGAGACCCAGTACTTC. This codes for CASSPGEGETQYF. Complete variable domain (other parts from reference TRBV5-1 and TRBJ2-5): KAGVTQTPRYLIKTRGQQVTLSCSPISGHRSVSWYQQTPGQGLQFLFEYFSETQRNKGNFPGRFSGRQFSNSRSEMNVSTLELGDSALYLCASSPGEGETQYFGPGTRLLVL.

V is TRBV7-8 and J is TRBJ2-2, with D unresolved. Deletions cut 0 bases from V and 1 base from J, with 3 bases between. The CDR3 spans 14 residues. Per germline, CDR1 SGHVS and CDR2 FQNEAQ. Here the CDR3 reads CASSLALNTGELFF. The CDR3, as DNA: TGTGCCAGCAGCTTAGCCTTGAACACCGGGGAGCTGTTTTTT.

This chain links TRBV28 with TRBJ2-6, with D hard to call. V shed 8 bases and J shed 4 bases, with 12 bases lying between them. CDR1 MDHEN and CDR2 SYDVKM come from the germline V gene. The CDR3 has 14 amino acids. The CDR3 loop is CASQEQSGANVLTF. As DNA, the CDR3 is TGTGCCAGCCAGGAACAGTCCGGGGCCAACGTCCTGACTTTC.

This clone was detected only a few times. J is TRBJ2-2 and V is TRBV7-2; 7 nucleotides line up with TRBD1. The CDR3 is made up of 15 amino acids. V shed 5 bases, J shed 6 bases, and the junction held 9 bases outside the gene matches. The germline V gene has CDR1 SGHTA and CDR2 FQGNSA. The CDR3 sequence is CASSAWVGGAGELFF. In DNA form, the CDR3 reads TGTGCCAGCAGCGCCTGGGTAGGGGGCGCCGGGGAGCTGTTTTTT.

The chain couples TRBV19 to TRBJ1-4; possible D gene TRBD1, 5 bases. V shed 6 bases and J shed 5 bases, with 22 bases lying between them. The CDR3 length is 17 residues. Germline assignment: CDR1 LNHDA and CDR2 SQIVND (reference sequence). The DNA for the CDR3 is TGTGCCAGTAGCCTCTTTATCAGCGGGGCAGTAAATGAAAAACTGTTTTTT. Translated, it gives CASSLFISGAVNEKLFF.

The V and J genes are TRBV7-8 and TRBJ2-5; 9 bases are a match to TRBD1. V was clipped by 5 bases and J by 5 bases; unmatched bases: 12. This CDR3 contains 16 residues. Germline CDR1 and CDR2: SGHVS and FQNEAQ. The CDR3 coding sequence is TGTGCCAGCAGCGCCCACCGGGACAGGGTTCAGGAGACCCAGTACTTC. This encodes CASSAHRDRVQETQYF.

The CDR3: CASSVAGQKNYGYTF. The DNA for the CDR3 is TGTGCCAGCAGCGTAGCTGGACAGAAGAACTATGGCTACACCTTC. This rearrangement joins TRBV9 to TRBJ1-2; D is possibly TRBD1 (6 bases). The V end was cut by 0 bases, the J end by 2 bases, with 11 bases between. The CDR3 covers 15 residues. CDR1 SGDLS and CDR2 YYNGEE come from the germline V gene.

This clone occurred a few times. The chain joins TRBV28 to TRBJ2-7; D may be TRBD2 (7 bases). CDR3 length: 14 residues. V gave up 7 bases and J gave up 4 bases, with 17 bases separating them. Germline V gene data show CDR1 as MDHEN and CDR2 as SYDVKM. CDR3 sequence reads: CASIPRGALYEQYV. Written as DNA, the CDR3 is TGTGCCAGCATCCCTCGGGGGGCTCTTTACGAGCAGTACGTC.

Remarks on this clone: At one of its ends the junction is not consistent with the germline gene, which may arise from a read error. The chain has TRBV28 and TRBJ1-6; 8 bases fit TRBD1. CDR3 size: 14 residues. Germline V gene sequence: CDR1 MDHEN, CDR2 SYDVKM. The CDR3 sequence: CASSSGGLGPFGGF. As DNA, the CDR3 is TGTGCCAGCAGCTCAGGGGGCTTGGGCCCCTTCGGGGGCTTT.

This chain uses TRBV11-3 with TRBJ2-3; no firm D call. The CDR3 has 13 residues. From germline, CDR1 is SGHNT and CDR2 YENEEA. Deletions cut 5 bases from V and 2 bases from J, with 8 bases between. This CDR3 is CASSTLLTDTQYF. For the CDR3, the DNA is TGTGCCAGCAGCACTCTACTCACAGATACGCAGTATTTT.

The J gene is TRBJ1-2, the V gene TRBV19; D perhaps matches TRBD1 (5 bases). Germline V gives CDR1 LNHDA, CDR2 SQIVND (reference sequence). This CDR3 spans 14 amino acids. V lost 6 bases and J 0 bases, leaving 11 bases between the germline ends. CDR3 loop: CASSPGSANYGYTF. DNA of the CDR3: TGTGCCAGTAGCCCAGGGTCAGCTAACTATGGCTACACCTTC.

This chain links TRBV6-6 with TRBJ1-5, with D maybe TRBD1 (6 bases). CDR1 is MNHNY, CDR2 SVGAGI, per germline (reference sequence). V was trimmed by 3 bases and J by 2 bases, leaving 8 bases between them. The CDR3 spans 14 residues. CDR3 loop: CASSYRTGNQPQHF. The CDR3 nucleotides read TGTGCCAGCAGTTATCGGACAGGCAATCAGCCCCAGCATTTT.

This chain uses TRBV6-5 with TRBJ2-1, with TRBD1 identical over 7 bases. The V segment lost 4 bases and the J segment 5 bases; nucleotides outside the gene matches: 5. Germline assignment: CDR1 MNHEY and CDR2 SVGAGI. This CDR3 has 14 residues. CDR3 sequence: CASSLGTADNEQFF. The DNA for the CDR3 is TGTGCCAGCAGTTTAGGGACAGCAGACAATGAGCAGTTCTTC.

This rearrangement joins TRBV6-5 to TRBJ1-2; D gene ambiguous. The CDR3 length is 14 residues. Looked up from germline, CDR1 is MNHEY and CDR2 is SVGAGI. V shed 2 bases and J shed 9 bases, with 16 bases lying between them. The CDR3 sequence: CASSYARMPWSYTF. CDR3 nucleotide sequence: TGTGCCAGCAGTTACGCCAGGATGCCATGGAGCTACACCTTC.